This entry concerns a single T cell receptor (beta chain). The antigen is undetermined. This sample is drawn from a study of graft-versus-host responses after intestinal transplantation. Whole-study context: Following induction with anti-thymocyte globulin, all recipients were given tacrolimus and steroids for about 3 years. Whole-study results and caveats: Ileal or blood samples showed some GvH clones first, and such clones were also found in recipient marrow.

Data came from immunoSEQ multiplex PCR; TCRdb stores just in-frame clones and leaves some out. Here the sample spans over 80,000 clones, roughly 91% being singletons. The CDR3 extends over 16 amino acids. Germline V lookup: CDR1 SGHVS, CDR2 FNYEAQ. V was cut by 5 bases and J by 1 base, with 15 bases left in between. This chain connects TRBV7-6 to TRBJ1-3; possible D gene TRBD1, 5 bases. The clonotype originates from a human donor who was the organ donor for an intestinal transplant. The sample in question was unstimulated CD4+ T cells sorted from spleen or lymph node cells, obtained before transplant. CDR3 residues: CASSPHGAKSGNTIYF. CDR3 nucleotide sequence: TGTGCCAGCAGCCCCCATGGGGCGAAGTCTGGAAACACCATATATTTT.